What follows are 15 T cell receptor beta chains derived from one specimen sequenced in a study of blood T cells in healthy people across ages. For the second PCR, which ran for roughly 6 to 12 cycles, a sample-barcoded 5' primer and a J-beta primer mix were used. One entry per CDR3 protein results from TCRdb running MiXCR on the 5' RACE reads. The sample gives more than 900,000 distinct CDR3 sequences, 25% to 30% of which show up once; about 9.4% is in the top ten. This sample also belongs to another study, concerning T cells of mothers and their children.

Sequencing was done on a sample of blood. The receptors here all came from a woman aged 40 to 55 in good health.

This clonotype has only a few counts. The chain uses TRBV7-2 and TRBJ1-6; 7 positions agree with TRBD1. With V trimmed by 5 bases and J by 3 bases, 7 bases remained unmatched. The germline V gene encodes CDR1 SGHTA and CDR2 FQGNSA. CDR3 size: 16 residues. The chain's CDR3 is CASSGTTGNYNSPLHF. Here the CDR3 DNA reads TGTGCCAGCAGCGGTACGACAGGGAACTATAATTCACCCCTCCACTTT.

The chain recombines TRBV6-1 with TRBJ1-1, with D possibly TRBD1 on 6 matching bases. This CDR3 is 16 amino acids long. Germline CDR1 is MNHNS and CDR2 is SASEGT. The germline V and J ends were trimmed by 0 bases and 1 base, with 12 bases remaining between them. The CDR3 DNA reads TGTGCCAGCAGTGAAGCCATCGGACAGCCGAACACTGAAGCTTTCTTT. Its protein is CASSEAIGQPNTEAFF.

The table lists this clonotype with a few counts. A much larger clone is a single base away; this may be a read error. The rearrangement uses TRBV7-9 and TRBJ2-5; 10 bases fit TRBD1. The length of the CDR3 is 12 residues. Per the germline V gene, CDR1 is SEHNR and CDR2 is FQNEAQ (reference sequence). Losses at the gene ends were 5 bases for V and 11 bases for J; bases not matched to a gene: 5. The CDR3 sequence is CASSPRTGGQYF. The CDR3 bases are TGTGCCAGCAGCCCTAGGACAGGGGGGCAGTACTTC.

Remarks on this clonotype: A much larger clone lies one base from this, so it may be a read error. The chain recombines TRBV6-6 with TRBJ2-1; the match to TRBD1 covers 10 bases. Germline V lookup: CDR1 MNHNY, CDR2 SVGAGI (reference sequence). J lost 4 bases, V lost 1 base, and 1 base had no gene match. CDR3 length: 15 residues. CDR3 sequence reads: CASSYWGQGYNEQFF. The CDR3, as DNA: TGTGCCAGCAGTTACTGGGGACAGGGGTACAATGAGCAGTTCTTC.

This chain joins TRBV9 and TRBJ2-6, with D maybe TRBD2 (6 bases). The germline V gene encodes CDR1 SGDLS and CDR2 YYNGEE. This CDR3 is built from 18 residues. V lost 0 bases to trimming and J lost 0 bases, with 13 bases between them. CDR3 loop: CASSVGPADYSGANVLTF. As DNA, the CDR3 is TGTGCCAGCAGCGTAGGTCCAGCGGACTACTCTGGGGCCAACGTCCTGACTTTC. The whole variable domain, remainder taken from reference TRBV9 and TRBJ2-6, is DSGVTQTPKHLITATGQRVTLRCSPRSGDLSVYWYQQSLDQGLQFLIQYYNGEERAKGNILERFSAQQFPDLHSELNLSSLELGDSALYFCASSVGPADYSGANVLTFGAGSRLTVL.

This clonotype was found a few times. V is TRBV7-2 and J is TRBJ1-2; weak D call: TRBD1 (5 bases). The V gene's germline CDR1 is SGHTA and CDR2 FQGNSA. The CDR3 contains 13 residues. With 5 bases removed from V and 2 bases from J, the gap between germline ends came to 9 bases. CDR3 residues: CASSMGLNYGYTF. CDR3 DNA: TGTGCCAGCAGCATGGGACTGAACTATGGCTACACCTTC.

This clonotype was picked up many times. J is TRBJ2-5 and V is TRBV28; D perhaps matches TRBD2 (5 bases). The V gene's germline CDR1 is MDHEN and CDR2 SYDVKM. V shed 7 bases and J shed 2 bases, with 11 bases lying between them. The CDR3 sequence is 13 residues long. The CDR3 bases are TGTGCCAGCATGGTGCGGGCGCAAGAGACCCAGTACTTC. This translates into CASMVRAQETQYF.

This clonotype appeared a few times. CDR3 amino acids: CSVPWGGPGEAFF. CDR3 bases: TGCAGCGTTCCTTGGGGGGGCCCCGGTGAAGCTTTCTTT. The genes are TRBV29-1 and TRBJ1-1; tentative D call: TRBD1 (6 bases). Trimming left V 5 bases short and J 7 bases short, with 17 bases between. The CDR3 totals 13 residues. Germline V CDR1 and CDR2: SQVTM, ANQGSEA.

This chain uses TRBV7-8 with TRBJ1-1; TRBD1 aligns across 7 bases. V shed 3 bases, J shed 4 bases, and the junction held 5 bases outside the gene matches. The CDR3 contains 14 residues. The germline V gene has CDR1 SGHVS and CDR2 FQNEAQ. Here the CDR3 reads CASSFDRAGTEAFF. The CDR3 DNA reads as TGTGCCAGCAGCTTCGACAGGGCTGGCACTGAAGCTTTCTTT.

DNA for the CDR3: TGTGCCAGCAGCCCCGGGGGGTGGAGCAATCAGCCCCAGCATTTT. It encodes CASSPGGWSNQPQHF. The chain links TRBV3-1 to TRBJ1-5, with D tentatively TRBD1 (5 bases). With 4 bases removed from V and 1 base from J, the gap between germline ends came to 11 bases. The germline gives CDR1 LGHDT, CDR2 YNNKEL (reference sequence). This CDR3 spans 15 amino acids.

A note on this clonotype: This may arise from a read error, as a much more abundant clone is one base away. The V gene is TRBV6-6, the J gene TRBJ2-7; D is uncertain. CDR3 length: 13 residues. CDR1 and CDR2 from the germline V gene are MNHNY and SVGAGI (reference sequence). Trimming removed 5 bases from V and 3 bases from J, with 11 bases in between. CDR3 loop: CASSHTPNYEQYF. The CDR3 DNA sequence: TGTGCCAGCAGTCACACTCCAAACTACGAGCAGTACTTC.

The chain links TRBV20-1 to TRBJ2-3, with D unclear. CDR3 length equals 15 residues. From germline, CDR1 is DFQATT and CDR2 SNEGSKA (reference sequence). V lost 0 bases to trimming and J lost 0 bases, with 10 bases between them. The CDR3 here is CSARELGGSTDTQYF. In DNA form, the CDR3 reads TGCAGTGCTAGAGAGCTGGGCGGAAGCACAGATACGCAGTATTTT.

This clonotype has ten or more counts. The J gene is TRBJ2-1, the V gene TRBV7-2, with 13 bases identical to TRBD2. Per germline, CDR1 SGHTA and CDR2 FQGNSA. Trimming at V came to 1 base and at J to 6 bases, leaving 0 bases not matched to a gene. This CDR3 has 15 amino acids. The CDR3 loop reads CASSLGLAGGNEQFF. CDR3 in DNA: TGTGCCAGCAGCTTAGGACTAGCGGGGGGCAATGAGCAGTTCTTC.

This chain uses TRBV5-1 with TRBJ1-4; 10 nucleotides agree with TRBD1. Germline V gene lookup returns CDR1 SGHRS and CDR2 YFSETQ. J lost 15 bases, V lost 4 bases, and 6 bases had no gene match. This CDR3 region has 12 residues. The CDR3: CASSIGTGEVFF. In nucleotides, the CDR3 is TGCGCCAGCAGCATCGGGACAGGGGAGGTGTTTTTT.

This chain uses TRBV27 with TRBJ1-5; D possibly corresponds to TRBD1 (5 bases). Trimming took 2 bases from V and 0 from J, leaving 11 bases between them. Germline V gene lookup returns CDR1 MNHEY and CDR2 SMNVEV (reference sequence). The CDR3 length is 16 residues. CDR3 DNA: TGTGCCAGCAGTTTAGAGGGGCGGTATAGCAATCAGCCCCAGCATTTT. Amino acid sequence: CASSLEGRYSNQPQHF.